This TCR beta chain was recorded in a study of blood T cell repertoires in COVID-19. Study-level information: Material from acute and convalescent COVID-19 was sourced from the United States, Italy and Spain.

Trimming cost V 6 bases and J 3 bases; bases outside gene matches: 17. The CDR3 totals 17 residues. Germline V CDR1 and CDR2: MNHEY, SVGEGT. Those who participated ranged in age from about 18 to 89 years and resided in about two dozen US areas. Recovered status applied to Cohort 3 donors who had two consecutive negative PCRs. It also applied to those with clearance or with symptom resolution. As processed by the authors: Reference gene primer amplification in the assay estimated nucleated cell counts. Measured with immunoSEQ multiplex PCR; TCRdb has only the in-frame clones, and not every one. The DNA was the basis for D and trimming; V, J and clone size are from that table. Among 320,000 or so clones listed, approximately 88% were seen once.

The chain recombines TRBV6-2 or TRBV6-3 with TRBJ2-7; 7 positions agree with TRBD1. What was sequenced was PBMCs or T cells enriched from blood (not recorded which). The receptor was derived from a man aged 60 to 69 who had recovered from COVID-19. In DNA, the CDR3 is TGTGCCAGCAGCCGCTCCTTTATTTTAGCAGGGGGCTACGAGCAGTACTTC. It yields the protein CASSRSFILAGGYEQYF.